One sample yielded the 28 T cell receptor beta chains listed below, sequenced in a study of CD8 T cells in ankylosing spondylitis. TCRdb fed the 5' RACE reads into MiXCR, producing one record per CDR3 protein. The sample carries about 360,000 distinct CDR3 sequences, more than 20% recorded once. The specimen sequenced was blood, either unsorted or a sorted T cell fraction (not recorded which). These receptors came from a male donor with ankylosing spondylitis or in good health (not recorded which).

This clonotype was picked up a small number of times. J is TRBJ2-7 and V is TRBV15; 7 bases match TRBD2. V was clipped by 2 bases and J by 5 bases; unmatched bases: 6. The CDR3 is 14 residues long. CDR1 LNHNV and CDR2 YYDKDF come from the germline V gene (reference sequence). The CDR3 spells CATSRTTSSNEQYF. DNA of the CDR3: TGTGCCACCAGCAGAACGACTAGCTCTAACGAGCAGTACTTC.

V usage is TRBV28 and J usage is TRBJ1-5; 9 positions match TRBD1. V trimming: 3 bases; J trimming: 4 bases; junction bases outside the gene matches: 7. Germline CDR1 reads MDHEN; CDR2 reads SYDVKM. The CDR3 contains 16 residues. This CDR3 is CASSFIRTGVNQPQHF. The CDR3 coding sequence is TGTGCCAGCAGTTTCATTCGGACAGGGGTAAATCAGCCCCAGCATTTT.

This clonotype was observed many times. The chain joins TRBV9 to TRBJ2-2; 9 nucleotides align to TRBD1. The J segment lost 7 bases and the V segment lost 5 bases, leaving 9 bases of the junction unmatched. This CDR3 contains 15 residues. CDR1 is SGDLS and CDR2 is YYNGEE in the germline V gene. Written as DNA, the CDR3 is TGTGCCAGCAGGGATCCGGGACAGGGTGGCGGGGAGCTGTTTTTT. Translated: CASRDPGQGGGELFF.

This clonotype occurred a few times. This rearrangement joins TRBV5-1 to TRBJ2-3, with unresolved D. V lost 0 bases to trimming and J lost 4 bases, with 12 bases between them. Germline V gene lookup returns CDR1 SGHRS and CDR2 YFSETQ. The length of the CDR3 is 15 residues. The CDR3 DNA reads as TGCGCCAGCAGCTTGGAGGGTGGAGAAGCAGATACGCAGTATTTT. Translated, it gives CASSLEGGEADTQYF. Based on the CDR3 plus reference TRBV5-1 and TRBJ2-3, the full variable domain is KAGVTQTPRYLIKTRGQQVTLSCSPISGHRSVSWYQQTPGQGLQFLFEYFSETQRNKGNFPGRFSGRQFSNSRSEMNVSTLELGDSALYLCASSLEGGEADTQYFGPGTRLTVL.

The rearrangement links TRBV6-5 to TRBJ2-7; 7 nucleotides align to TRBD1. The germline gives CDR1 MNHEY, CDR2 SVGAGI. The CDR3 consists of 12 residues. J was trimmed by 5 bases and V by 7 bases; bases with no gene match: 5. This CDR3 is CASKSTGDEQYF. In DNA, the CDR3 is TGTGCCAGCAAATCTACAGGGGACGAGCAGTACTTC.

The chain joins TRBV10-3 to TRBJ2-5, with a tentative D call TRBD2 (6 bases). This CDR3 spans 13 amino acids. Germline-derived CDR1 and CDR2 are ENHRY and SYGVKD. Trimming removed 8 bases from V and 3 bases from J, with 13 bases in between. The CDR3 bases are TGTGCCATCGCCCTCGGGGGAGAAGAGACCCAGTACTTC. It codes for CAIALGGEETQYF.

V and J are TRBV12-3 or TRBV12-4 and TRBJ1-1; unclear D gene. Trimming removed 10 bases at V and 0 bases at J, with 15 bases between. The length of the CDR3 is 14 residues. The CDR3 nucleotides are TGTGCCACACGGGAGTTGACCATGAACACTGAAGCTTTCTTT. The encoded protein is CATRELTMNTEAFF.

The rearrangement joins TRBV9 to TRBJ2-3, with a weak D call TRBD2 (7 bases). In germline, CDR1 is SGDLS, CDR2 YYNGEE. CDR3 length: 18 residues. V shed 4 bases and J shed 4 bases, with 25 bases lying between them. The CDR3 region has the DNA TGTGCCAGCAGCCCCCACCCCTTGGGGGGGGGCCTGTCAGATACGCAGTATTTT. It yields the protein CASSPHPLGGGLSDTQYF.

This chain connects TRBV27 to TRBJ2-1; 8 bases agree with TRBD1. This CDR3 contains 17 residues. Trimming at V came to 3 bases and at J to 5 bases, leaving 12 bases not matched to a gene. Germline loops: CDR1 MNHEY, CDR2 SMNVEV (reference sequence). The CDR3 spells CASSLTEDRGTDNEQFF. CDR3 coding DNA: TGTGCCAGCAGTTTGACGGAAGACAGGGGCACAGACAATGAGCAGTTCTTC.

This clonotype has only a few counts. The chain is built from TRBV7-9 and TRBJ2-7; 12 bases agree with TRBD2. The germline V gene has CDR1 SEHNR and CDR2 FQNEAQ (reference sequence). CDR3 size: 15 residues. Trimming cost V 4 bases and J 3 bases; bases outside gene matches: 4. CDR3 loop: CASSSTSGGNYEQYF. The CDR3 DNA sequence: TGTGCCAGCAGCTCGACTAGCGGGGGCAACTACGAGCAGTACTTC.

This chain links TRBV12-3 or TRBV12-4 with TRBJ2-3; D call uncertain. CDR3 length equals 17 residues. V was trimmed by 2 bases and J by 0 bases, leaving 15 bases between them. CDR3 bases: TGTGCCAGCAGTTTAAGGCCCGGGCGCCTCAGCACAGATACGCAGTATTTT. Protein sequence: CASSLRPGRLSTDTQYF.

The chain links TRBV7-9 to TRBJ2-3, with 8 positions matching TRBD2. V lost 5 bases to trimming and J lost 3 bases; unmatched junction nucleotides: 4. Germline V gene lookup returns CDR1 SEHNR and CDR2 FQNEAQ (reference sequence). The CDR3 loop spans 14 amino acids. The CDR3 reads CASSITSGTDTQYF. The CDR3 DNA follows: TGTGCCAGCAGCATCACTAGCGGTACAGATACGCAGTATTTT.

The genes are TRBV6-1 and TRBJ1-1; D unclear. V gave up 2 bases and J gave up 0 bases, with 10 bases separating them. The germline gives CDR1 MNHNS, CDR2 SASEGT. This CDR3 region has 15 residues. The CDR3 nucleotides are TGTGCCAGCAGTGAAATTTGGGAAATGAACACTGAAGCTTTCTTT. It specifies CASSEIWEMNTEAFF.

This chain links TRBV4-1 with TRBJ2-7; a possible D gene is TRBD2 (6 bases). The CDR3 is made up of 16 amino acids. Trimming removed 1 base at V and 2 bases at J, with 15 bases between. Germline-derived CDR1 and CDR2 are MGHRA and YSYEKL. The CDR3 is CASSQGGVGNPYEQYF. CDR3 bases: TGCGCCAGCAGCCAAGGCGGGGTAGGGAATCCCTACGAGCAGTACTTC.

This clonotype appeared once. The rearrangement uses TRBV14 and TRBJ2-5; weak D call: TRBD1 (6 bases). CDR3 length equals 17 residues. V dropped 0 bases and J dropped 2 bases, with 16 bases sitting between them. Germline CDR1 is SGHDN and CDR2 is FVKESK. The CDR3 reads CASSQESGQILQETQYF. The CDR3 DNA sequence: TGTGCCAGCAGCCAAGAGAGCGGACAGATACTACAAGAGACCCAGTACTTC.

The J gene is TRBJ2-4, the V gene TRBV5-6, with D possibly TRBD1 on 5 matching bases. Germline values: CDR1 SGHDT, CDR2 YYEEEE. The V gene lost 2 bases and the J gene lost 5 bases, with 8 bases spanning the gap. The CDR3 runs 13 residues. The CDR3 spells CASSLGVQNIQYF. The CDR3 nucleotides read TGTGCCAGCAGCTTAGGGGTCCAAAACATTCAGTACTTC.

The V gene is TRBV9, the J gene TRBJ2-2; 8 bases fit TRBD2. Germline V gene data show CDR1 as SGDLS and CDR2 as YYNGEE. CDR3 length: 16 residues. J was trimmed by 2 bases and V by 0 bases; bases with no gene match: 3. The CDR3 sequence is CASSVEAGENTGELFF. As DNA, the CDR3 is TGTGCCAGCAGCGTAGAAGCGGGGGAAAACACCGGGGAGCTGTTTTTT.

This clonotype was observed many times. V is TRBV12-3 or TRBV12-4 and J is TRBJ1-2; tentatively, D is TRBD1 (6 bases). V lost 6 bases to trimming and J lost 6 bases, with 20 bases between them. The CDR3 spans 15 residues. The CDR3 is CASSRVREGGDGYTF. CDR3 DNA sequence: TGTGCCAGCAGCCGAGTCAGGGAAGGGGGTGATGGCTACACCTTC.

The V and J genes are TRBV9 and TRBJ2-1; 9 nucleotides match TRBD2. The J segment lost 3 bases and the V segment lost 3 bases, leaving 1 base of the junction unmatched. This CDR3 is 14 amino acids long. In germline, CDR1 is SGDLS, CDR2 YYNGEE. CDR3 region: CASSDSGGYNEQFF. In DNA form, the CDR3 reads TGTGCCAGCAGCGATAGCGGGGGCTACAATGAGCAGTTCTTC.

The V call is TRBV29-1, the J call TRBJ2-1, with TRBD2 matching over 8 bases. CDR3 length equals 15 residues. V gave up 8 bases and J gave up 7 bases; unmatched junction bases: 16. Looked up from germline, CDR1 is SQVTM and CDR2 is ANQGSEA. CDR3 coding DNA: TGCAGCACGAGCGGGGGCACCAGGTTTGGGAATGAGCAGTTCTTC. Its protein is CSTSGGTRFGNEQFF.

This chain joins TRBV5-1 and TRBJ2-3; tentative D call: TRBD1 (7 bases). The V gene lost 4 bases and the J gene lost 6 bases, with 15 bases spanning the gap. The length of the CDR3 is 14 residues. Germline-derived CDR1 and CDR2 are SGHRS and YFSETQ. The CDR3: CASSPIQGGDTQYF. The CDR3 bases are TGCGCCAGCAGCCCTATCCAGGGGGGCGATACGCAGTATTTT. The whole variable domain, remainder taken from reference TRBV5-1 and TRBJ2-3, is KAGVTQTPRYLIKTRGQQVTLSCSPISGHRSVSWYQQTPGQGLQFLFEYFSETQRNKGNFPGRFSGRQFSNSRSEMNVSTLELGDSALYLCASSPIQGGDTQYFGPGTRLTVL.

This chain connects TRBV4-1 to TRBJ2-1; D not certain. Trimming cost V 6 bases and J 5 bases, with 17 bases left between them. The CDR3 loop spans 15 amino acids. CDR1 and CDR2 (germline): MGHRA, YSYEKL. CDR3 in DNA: TGCGCCAGCAGTCTGCCAATGGGCACAAACAATGAGCAGTTCTTC. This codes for CASSLPMGTNNEQFF.

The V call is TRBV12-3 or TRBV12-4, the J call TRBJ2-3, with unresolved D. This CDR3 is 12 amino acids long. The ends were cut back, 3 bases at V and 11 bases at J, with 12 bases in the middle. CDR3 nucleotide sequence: TGTGCCAGCAGTTTCCCTTACCTTAGGCAGTATTTT. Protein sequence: CASSFPYLRQYF.

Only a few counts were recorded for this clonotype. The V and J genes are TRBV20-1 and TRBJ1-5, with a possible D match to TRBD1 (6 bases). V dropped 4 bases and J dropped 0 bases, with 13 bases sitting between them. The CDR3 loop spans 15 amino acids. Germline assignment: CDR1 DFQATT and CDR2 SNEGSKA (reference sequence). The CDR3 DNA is TGCAGTGCTACCGAGACAGGCTATAGCAATCAGCCCCAGCATTTT. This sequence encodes CSATETGYSNQPQHF.

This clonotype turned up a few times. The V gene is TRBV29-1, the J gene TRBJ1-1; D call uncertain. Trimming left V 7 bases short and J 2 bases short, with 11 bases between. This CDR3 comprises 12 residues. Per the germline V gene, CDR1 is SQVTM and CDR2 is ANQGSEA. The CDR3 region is CSGSGLNTEAFF. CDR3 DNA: TGCAGCGGATCCGGGCTTAACACTGAAGCTTTCTTT.

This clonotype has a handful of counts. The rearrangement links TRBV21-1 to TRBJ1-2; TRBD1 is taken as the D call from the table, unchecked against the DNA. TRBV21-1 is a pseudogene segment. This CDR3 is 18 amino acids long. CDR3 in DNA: TGTGCCAGCAGCCCCCGGGGGAGGGGCAGGGTTTGGGACTATGGCTACACCTTC. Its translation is CASSPRGRGRVWDYGYTF.

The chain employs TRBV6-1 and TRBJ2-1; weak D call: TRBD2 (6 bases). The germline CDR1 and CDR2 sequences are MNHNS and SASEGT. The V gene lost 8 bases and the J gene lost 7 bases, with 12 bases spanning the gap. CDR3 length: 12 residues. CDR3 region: CASEEGRNEQFF. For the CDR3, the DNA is TGTGCCAGCGAAGAGGGGAGGAATGAGCAGTTCTTC.

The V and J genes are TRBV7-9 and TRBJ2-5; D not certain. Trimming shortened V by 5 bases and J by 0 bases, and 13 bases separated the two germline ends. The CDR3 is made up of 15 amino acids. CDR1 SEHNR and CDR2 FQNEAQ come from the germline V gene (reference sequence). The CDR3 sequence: CASSRADLYQETQYF. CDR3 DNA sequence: TGTGCCAGCAGCCGCGCTGACCTATACCAAGAGACCCAGTACTTC.